The following is a T cell receptor (beta chain) sequence with its context. Its target is unknown. Germline is not matched at one junction end, which may reflect a read error. This sample is part of a study of PD-1 blockade in mismatch repair-deficient tumors. Overall study results and limits: Rapid post-treatment expansion, then contraction, generally preceding radiologic response, marked tumor-resident clones.

Using immunoSEQ multiplex PCR, the repertoire was profiled, and TCRdb retains in-frame clones only, with some absent. The data contain around 48,000 clones, over 65% of them singletons. Every patient had mismatch repair deficiency by PCR or immunohistochemistry. The TCR-sequenced patients were a few responders to pembrolizumab. This specimen consisted of peripheral blood, obtained 4 weeks after starting pembrolizumab. This clonotype originated in an adult with mismatch repair-deficient cancer.

The CDR3 nucleotides are TGTGCTAGCAGCTTCGACAGGGACGCCGGGGAGCTGTTTTTT. Translation gives CASSFDRDAGELFF. V gene TRBV7-7 combines with J gene TRBJ2-2; 7 positions agree with TRBD1. The germline CDR1 and CDR2 sequences are SSHAT and FNYEAQ (reference sequence). The CDR3 length is 14 residues. The full variable domain, its missing parts supplied by reference TRBV7-7 and TRBJ2-2, is GAGVSQSPRYKVTKRGQDVTLRCDPISSHATLYWYQQALGQGPEFLTYFNYEAQPDKSGLPSDRFSAERPEGSISTLTIQRTEQRDSAMYRCASSFDRDAGELFFGEGSRLTVL.